A single sample gave rise to the 9 T cell receptor beta chains below, sequenced in a study of cytomegalovirus exposure and HLA in healthy donors. This PCR relied on a set of 60 Vbeta primers and 13 Jbeta primers. Libraries were prepared by immunoSEQ multiplex PCR; TCRdb keeps only in-frame clonotypes and omits some of them. In the table there are 150,000 to 170,000 clones, 80% of which are singletons. Sequenced input: PBMCs. The receptors derive from a woman between 40 and 50 years old in good health and CMV-seropositive.

This chain joins TRBV27 and TRBJ2-7; 11 nucleotides align to TRBD2. CDR1 MNHEY and CDR2 SMNVEV come from the germline V gene (reference sequence). J was trimmed by 4 bases and V by 6 bases; bases with no gene match: 8. This CDR3 region has 15 residues. CDR3 residues: CASSQSSGRFYEQYF. The CDR3 DNA is TGTGCCAGCAGCCAATCTAGCGGGAGGTTTTACGAGCAGTACTTC.

Details on this clone: Distinct nucleotide sequences in the sample also encode this CDR3. The chain links TRBV5-1 to TRBJ2-7; 7 bases line up with TRBD2. CDR3 size: 14 residues. The germline V gene encodes CDR1 SGHRS and CDR2 YFSETQ. V shed 0 bases, J shed 4 bases, and the junction held 4 bases outside the gene matches. CDR3 in DNA: TGCGCCAGCAGCTTGGCTGTGGGAGGGTACGAGCAGTACTTC. Protein: CASSLAVGGYEQYF.

The chain links TRBV11-3 to TRBJ1-2; D might be TRBD1 (5 bases). Germline CDR1 and CDR2: SGHNT and YENEEA. The CDR3 sequence is 14 residues long. Trimming took 5 bases from V and 7 from J, leaving 17 bases between them. The CDR3 sequence: CASSPNSGYGGYTF. DNA for the CDR3: TGTGCCAGCAGCCCAAATTCAGGGTATGGTGGCTACACCTTC.

This clone was observed a handful of times. The chain uses TRBV2 and TRBJ2-2; the match to TRBD1 covers 7 bases. With V trimmed by 6 bases and J by 7 bases, 8 bases remained unmatched. Germline V gene data show CDR1 as SNHLY and CDR2 as FYNNEI. This CDR3 has 14 residues. CDR3 residues: CASRNRGRNGELFF. In nucleotides, the CDR3 is TGTGCCAGCAGGAACAGGGGACGGAACGGGGAGCTGTTTTTT.

The chain recombines TRBV4-1 with TRBJ1-2; D gene unclear. Germline assignment: CDR1 MGHRA and CDR2 YSYEKL. The V and J ends lost 1 base and 5 bases respectively, with 11 bases between them. This CDR3 has 14 residues. DNA for the CDR3: TGCGCCAGCAGCCAAGTTTTCAGTATATATGGCTACACCTTC. It is translated as CASSQVFSIYGYTF.

This clone was seen only a few times. This chain joins TRBV14 and TRBJ2-1; 8 nucleotides match TRBD2. This CDR3 has 15 amino acids. Germline trimming cut 4 bases from V and 4 bases from J; bases unmatched to any gene: 6. Looked up from germline, CDR1 is SGHDN and CDR2 is FVKESK. The CDR3 DNA follows: TGTGCCAGCAGCCCCACCGGGACTAGGTACAATGAGCAGTTCTTC. It is translated as CASSPTGTRYNEQFF.

This chain uses TRBV9 with TRBJ1-2; D unresolved. V lost 4 bases and J lost 4, with 11 bases in between. This CDR3 spans 13 amino acids. Germline V lookup: CDR1 SGDLS, CDR2 YYNGEE. CDR3: CASSIAGLYGYTF. The DNA of the CDR3 is TGTGCCAGCAGCATCGCGGGCCTCTATGGCTACACCTTC.

This chain joins TRBV2 and TRBJ2-5, with D uncertain. The V and J ends lost 6 bases and 2 bases respectively, with 19 bases between them. Germline assignment: CDR1 SNHLY and CDR2 FYNNEI. This CDR3 has 16 residues. CDR3 DNA sequence: TGTGCCAGCAGGCCGTATCTTCGGCGACTTCAAGAGACCCAGTACTTC. Translated, it gives CASRPYLRRLQETQYF. The entire variable domain, with the rest obtained from reference TRBV2 and TRBJ2-5, is as follows: EPEVTQTPSHQVTQMGQEVILRCVPISNHLYFYWYRQILGQKVEFLVSFYNNEISEKSEIFDDQFSVERPDGSNFTLKIRSTKLEDSAMYFCASRPYLRRLQETQYFGPGTRLLVL.

The chain has TRBV2 and TRBJ1-1; D gene ambiguous. The CDR3 length is 13 residues. Looked up from germline, CDR1 is SNHLY and CDR2 is FYNNEI. V was pared by 3 bases and J by 5 bases, with 10 bases between. The CDR3 bases are TGTGCCAGCAGTGACCGGGGTCGGACTGAAGCTTTCTTT. It is translated as CASSDRGRTEAFF. The full variable domain, rest sourced from reference TRBV2 and TRBJ1-1, is EPEVTQTPSHQVTQMGQEVILRCVPISNHLYFYWYRQILGQKVEFLVSFYNNEISEKSEIFDDQFSVERPDGSNFTLKIRSTKLEDSAMYFCASSDRGRTEAFFGQGTRLTVV.